This TCR beta chain appears in the sequencing data of a study of graft-versus-host responses after intestinal transplantation. Comments on this clone: Its antigen is unidentified.

Method: immunoSEQ multiplex PCR; TCRdb's copy keeps in-frame clones and lacks some. The sample consists of about 110,000 clones, roughly 87% of them appearing once. Findings of the study overall: High graft-versus-host to host-versus-graft clonal ratios were found in allografts of patients who had graft-donor T cell macrochimerism.

The CDR3 spans 16 residues. Germline V gene lookup returns CDR1 LNHNV and CDR2 YYDKDF (reference sequence). The V and J ends lost 1 base and 5 bases respectively, with 18 bases between them. The source material was unstimulated CD4+ T cells sorted from spleen or lymph node cells, sampled before transplant. The rearrangement uses TRBV15 and TRBJ2-7, with D perhaps matching TRBD1 (6 bases). The sequence derives from a human donor who was the organ donor for an intestinal transplant. CDR3 region: CATSRALTGKRNEQYF. CDR3 sequence (DNA): TGTGCCACCAGCAGAGCCCTCACAGGGAAGAGAAACGAGCAGTACTTC.